The entry below describes one T cell receptor (beta chain). There is no known antigen for this receptor. Base qualities are not provided; no much larger clone lies one nucleotide away. This sample is drawn from a study of beta chain features in type 1 diabetes listed by TCRdb under 2018. Turning to the overall study: Mean age, gender distribution, total cell number and subset yield were not different between patients and healthy donors. Naive and central memory subsets were obtained from all 30 or so donors, but regulatory and stem cell-like memory subsets were isolated from only 8 patients and 8 healthy donors. The study compared TCRB repertoires of sorted circulating CD4+ T cell subsets between recently diagnosed type 1 diabetes patients and matched healthy donors. Across all samples, almost 110 million sorted cells were examined, and cell number per subset correlated strongly with RNA yield.

The research as a whole found: Type 1 diabetes patients showed a moderate but significant shortening of TCRB CDR3 length in all four CD4+ subsets. Because the HLA sub-analyses included only small numbers of individuals, any influence of HLA type on TCRB rearrangement was left unresolved. Fewer insertions and more nucleotide deletions at VDJ recombination sites were observed in patients with type 1 diabetes, implying thymic rearrangement abnormalities. PCR may preferentially amplify shorter templates, but because patient and control samples were amplified and corrected together, any resulting skew would affect both groups equally. Sequencing cDNA rather than genomic DNA could over-represent highly expressing activated cells, although activation and CD3 levels did not differ between groups. Naive, central memory and regulatory TCRB repertoires appeared to be more similar among patients than among healthy donors.

Including the terminal cysteine and phenylalanine, the CDR3 comprises 15 residues. Only the CDR3 region is kept as DNA, spanning 45 bases read in frame from base 1. The germline V gene gives CDR1 as MDHEN and CDR2 as SYDVKM. V lost 5 bases and J lost 0 bases, and the count of bases not matched to a germline gene is 4. The High Capacity cDNA Reverse Transcription Kit was used to reverse transcribe all of the isolated RNA, meaning that expressed TCRB transcripts were what got sequenced. Naive, central memory and regulatory T cell samples underwent deep immunoSEQ sequencing, averaging about 3.57 million total reads per sample. After sorted cells were lysed in RLT buffer, RNA was extracted with DNase-treated RNeasy Micro or Mini kits, with the choice depending on cell number. Each cell subset was processed on its own to prevent cross-contamination, while patient and healthy donor samples were processed together. The immunoSEQ multiplex PCR was used to amplify TCRB sequences from cDNA, generating 87-bp fragments that spanned the CDR3 region. Amplicons were sequenced on the Illumina HiSeq platform. For the original study's pipeline: Synthetic template baselines were used to correct PCR bias computationally, reads within Hamming distance 2 were collapsed, and singletons that could not be merged were discarded. By aligning reads against IMGT, V, D and J genes, CDR3 length, and insertions or deletions at six rearrangement sites were assigned. Within each subset, clonotype counts were normalized to sorted cell number, and only after that were true diversity and Gini coefficients computed with the tcR R package. Repertoire sharing was quantified using the overlap coefficient calculated on TCRB nucleotide sequences. The source is immuneACCESS, and TCRdb retained only in-frame sequences with V and J called. Part of the clones is not carried over; for the studies checked, unresolved V genes explain less than half of this, and the remainder is unexplained. V and J calls plus clone size are reproduced from that table; the DNA served to infer D and trimming. The sample table records approximately 60,000 clones; around 50% of these occur just once. 2% to 3% of the sample is held by the ten biggest clonotypes.

From each donor, a single peripheral blood sample of around 0.12 L on average was drawn into heparinised tubes. Naive, central memory, regulatory and stem cell-like memory CD4+ T cells were sorted on a BD FACSAria II using a panel including CD45RO, CCR7, CD25, CD127, CD95 and CD27. Purity was above 98% for every sorted population. PBMCs were separated immediately by Lymphoprep density gradient centrifugation and were stained directly, without being cultured. To minimize batch effects, samples were stained and sorted in pairs, one healthy donor with one patient per experiment. Recombination connected TRBV28 to TRBJ1-3, with 7 middle bases fitting TRBD1. The sample was Tregs from blood. This specimen's cell subset or site label, interpreted: regulatory CD4+ T cells. The TCR originated in a woman aged 40 to 55 with type 1 diabetes. The encoded CDR3 is CASSRTGNSGNTIYF. DNA sequence: TGTGCCAGCAGTAGGACAGGAAACTCTGGAAACACCATATATTTT.